The rows below give T cell receptor beta chains drawn from one sample of a study of blood T cell repertoires in COVID-19. Sequencing used immunoSEQ multiplex PCR; TCRdb keeps in-frame clones, though not all of them. The table shows some 320,000 clones, with about nine tenths occurring only once. The specimen sequenced was PBMCs or T cells enriched from blood (not recorded which). The receptors originated from a man aged 60-69 years who had recovered from COVID-19. Each CDR3 is given with its conserved first and last residue. A D gene is named only where the DNA matches it firmly. The size of a clone is reported for some rows only, either as once, few or many, or as a class for expanded clones.

v_call	clone_size	j_call	d_call	cdr3_aa	cdr3_nt
TRBV15	once	TRBJ2-6	NA	CATSISRGSGANVLTF	TGTGCCACCAGCATTTCCCGGGGATCTGGGGCCAACGTCCTGACTTTC
TRBV20-1	NA	TRBJ1-1	NA	CSVHRQVEAFF	TGCAGTGTCCACCGACAGGTCGAAGCTTTCTTT
TRBV3-1/TRBV3-2	NA	TRBJ2-5	TRBD2	CASSSGVAGRLNSQETQYF	TGTGCCAGCAGCTCCGGTGTAGCGGGGAGACTCAACTCGCAAGAGACCCAGTACTTC
TRBV6-2/TRBV6-3	NA	TRBJ1-6	TRBD1	CASSYSTGGGSYNSPLHF	TGTGCCAGCAGTTACTCGACAGGGGGCGGTTCCTATAATTCACCCCTCCACTTT
TRBV2	once	TRBJ2-1	NA	CATAERWNEQFF	TGTGCCACCGCGGAGAGGTGGAATGAGCAGTTCTTC
TRBV29-1	NA	TRBJ1-1	TRBD1	CSVGGGLNTEAFF	TGCAGCGTAGGAGGGGGCTTGAACACTGAAGCTTTCTTT
TRBV5-4	NA	TRBJ2-7	NA	CASRGPTGTATYF	TGTGCCAGCAGAGGCCCTACAGGGACCGCTACGTACTTC
TRBV9	NA	TRBJ1-3	NA	CASSVESRSSGNTIYF	TGTGCCAGCAGCGTAGAAAGCCGGAGCTCTGGAAACACCATATATTTT
TRBV9	once	TRBJ1-2	TRBD1	CASSGTGKNYGYTF	TGTGCCAGCAGCGGGACAGGGAAGAACTATGGCTACACCTTC
TRBV10-2	NA	TRBJ2-2	NA	CASTAPGGTGELFF	TGCGCCAGCACCGCCCCCGGTGGCACCGGGGAGCTGTTTTTT
TRBV19	NA	TRBJ1-1	NA	CASIPRGYTEAFF	TGTGCCAGTATCCCCCGCGGGTACACTGAAGCTTTCTTT
TRBV7-2	NA	TRBJ1-1	NA	CASRFEPRGNTEAFF	TGTGCCAGCCGTTTCGAACCACGAGGGAACACTGAAGCTTTCTTT
TRBV10-3	NA	TRBJ2-3	TRBD2	CAIRSRSGTSGIRGTDTQYF	TGTGCCATCAGATCCCGCTCCGGGACTAGCGGGATAAGAGGAACAGATACGCAGTATTTT
TRBV7-9	NA	TRBJ2-5	NA	CASSLRQTQETQYF	TGTGCCAGCAGCTTACGACAAACCCAAGAGACCCAGTACTTC
TRBV27	NA	TRBJ1-1	NA	CASSLSGGALSEAFF	TGTGCCAGCAGTTTATCAGGGGGGGCGCTTTCTGAAGCTTTCTTT
TRBV6-5	NA	TRBJ2-3	TRBD2	CASQKLAGGTDTQYF	TGTGCCAGCCAAAAACTAGCGGGGGGCACAGATACGCAGTATTTT
TRBV29-1	NA	TRBJ1-2	NA	CSVVRENYGYTF	TGCAGCGTTGTGCGGGAAAACTATGGCTACACCTTC